The clone carrying this T cell receptor beta chain appeared a few times. CDR3 size: 15 residues. Looked up from germline, CDR1 is SGHAT and CDR2 is FQDESV (reference sequence). Trimming pared 5 bases from V and 1 base from J, leaving 12 bases between. These data are taken from a study of blood T cell repertoires in COVID-19. Whole-study context: Samples taken during acute and convalescent COVID-19 were collected in the United States, Italy and Spain.

The repertoire was sequenced with immunoSEQ multiplex PCR; TCRdb's copy has only in-frame clones and lacks some. The sample comprises around 170,000 clones, roughly 84% of which are singletons, and roughly 8% rests with the top ten. Categorization into cohorts depended on clinical history that participants reported. Material: PBMCs or T cells enriched from blood (not recorded which). The gene calls are TRBV11-1 and TRBJ1-5; D is perhaps TRBD1 (6 bases). The sequence derives from a woman in her forties or fifties who had recovered from COVID-19. The CDR3: CASSQGGGSNQPQHF. The CDR3 coding sequence is TGTGCCAGCAGCCAAGGGGGGGGGAGCAATCAGCCCCAGCATTTT.